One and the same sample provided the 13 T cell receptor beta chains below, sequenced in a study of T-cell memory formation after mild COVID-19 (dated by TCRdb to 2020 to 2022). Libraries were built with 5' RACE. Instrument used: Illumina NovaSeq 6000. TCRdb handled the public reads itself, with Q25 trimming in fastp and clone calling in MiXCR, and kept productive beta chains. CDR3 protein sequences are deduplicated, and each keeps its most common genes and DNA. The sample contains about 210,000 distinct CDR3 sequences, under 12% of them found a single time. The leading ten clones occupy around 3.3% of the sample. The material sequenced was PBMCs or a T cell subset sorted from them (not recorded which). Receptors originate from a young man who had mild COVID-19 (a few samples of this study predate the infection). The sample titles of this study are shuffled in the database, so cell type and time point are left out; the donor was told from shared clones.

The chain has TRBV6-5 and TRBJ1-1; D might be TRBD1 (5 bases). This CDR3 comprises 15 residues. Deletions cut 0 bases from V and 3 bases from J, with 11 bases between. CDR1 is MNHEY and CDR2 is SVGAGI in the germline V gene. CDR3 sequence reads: CASSYSGVGDTEAFF. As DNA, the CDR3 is TGTGCCAGCAGTTACTCAGGGGTGGGGGACACTGAAGCTTTCTTT.

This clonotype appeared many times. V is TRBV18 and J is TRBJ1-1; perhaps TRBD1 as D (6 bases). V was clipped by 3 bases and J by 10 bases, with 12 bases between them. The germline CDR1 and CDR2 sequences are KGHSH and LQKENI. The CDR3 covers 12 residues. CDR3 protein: CASSPQGFAAFF. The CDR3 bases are TGTGCCAGCTCACCCCAGGGGTTCGCAGCTTTCTTT. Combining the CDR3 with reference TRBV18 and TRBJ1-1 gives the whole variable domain NAGVMQNPRHLVRRRGQEARLRCSPMKGHSHVYWYRQLPEEGLKFMVYLQKENIIDESGMPKERFSAEFPKEGPSILRIQQVVRGDSAAYFCASSPQGFAAFFGQGTRLTVV.

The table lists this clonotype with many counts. This chain's CDR3 is CASSLNYEQYV. For the CDR3, the DNA is TGTGCCAGCAGCCTTAACTACGAGCAGTACGTC. The chain combines TRBV7-4 with TRBJ2-7; D is ambiguous. This CDR3 comprises 11 residues. Trimming took 5 bases from V and 3 from J, leaving 5 bases between them. CDR1 and CDR2 from the germline V gene are SGHVT and SQSDAQ.

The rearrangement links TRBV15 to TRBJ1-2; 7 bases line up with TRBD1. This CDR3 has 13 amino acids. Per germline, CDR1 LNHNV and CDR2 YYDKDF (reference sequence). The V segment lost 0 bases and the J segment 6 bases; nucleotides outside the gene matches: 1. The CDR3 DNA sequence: TGTGCCACCAGCAGAGATCAGGGGGATGGCTACACCTTC. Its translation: CATSRDQGDGYTF.

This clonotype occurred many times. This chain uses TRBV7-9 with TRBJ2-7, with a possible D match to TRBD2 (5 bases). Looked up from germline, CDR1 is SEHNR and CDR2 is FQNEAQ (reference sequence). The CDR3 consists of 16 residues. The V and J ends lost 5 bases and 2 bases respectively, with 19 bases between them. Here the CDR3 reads CASSAAVASSPYEQYV. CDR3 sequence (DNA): TGTGCCAGCAGCGCAGCGGTTGCGTCATCTCCCTACGAGCAGTACGTC.

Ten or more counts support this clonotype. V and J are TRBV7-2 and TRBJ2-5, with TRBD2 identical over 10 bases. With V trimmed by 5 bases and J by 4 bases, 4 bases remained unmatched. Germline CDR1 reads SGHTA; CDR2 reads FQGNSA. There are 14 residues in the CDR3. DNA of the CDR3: TGTGCCAGCAGCCCCCGACTAGCGGGAGAGACCCAGTACTTC. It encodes CASSPRLAGETQYF.

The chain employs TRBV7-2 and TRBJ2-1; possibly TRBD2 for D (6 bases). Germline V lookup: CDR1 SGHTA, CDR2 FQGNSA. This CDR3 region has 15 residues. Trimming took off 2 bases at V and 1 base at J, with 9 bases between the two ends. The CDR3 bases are TGTGCCAGCAGCTTACCGGGGGTTTCCTACAATGAGCAGTTCTTC. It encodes CASSLPGVSYNEQFF.

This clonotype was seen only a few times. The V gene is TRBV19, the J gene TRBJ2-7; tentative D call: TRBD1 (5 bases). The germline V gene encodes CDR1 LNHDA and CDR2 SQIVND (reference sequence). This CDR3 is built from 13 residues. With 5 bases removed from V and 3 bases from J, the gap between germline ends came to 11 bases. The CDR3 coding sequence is TGTGCCAGTAGTCGACAGCCGGGCTACGAGCAGTACTTC. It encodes CASSRQPGYEQYF.

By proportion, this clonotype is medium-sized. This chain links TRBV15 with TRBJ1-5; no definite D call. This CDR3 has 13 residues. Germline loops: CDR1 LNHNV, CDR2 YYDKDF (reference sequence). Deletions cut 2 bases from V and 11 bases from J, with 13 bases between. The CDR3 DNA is TGTGCCACCAGCAGAAACGTAAGGCAGGCCCAGCATTTT. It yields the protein CATSRNVRQAQHF.

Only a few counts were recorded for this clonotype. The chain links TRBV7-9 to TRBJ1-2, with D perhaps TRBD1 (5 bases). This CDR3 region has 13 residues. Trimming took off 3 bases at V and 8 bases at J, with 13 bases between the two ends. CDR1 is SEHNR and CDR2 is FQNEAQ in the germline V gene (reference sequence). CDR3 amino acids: CASSLEGTGGYTF. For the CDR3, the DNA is TGTGCCAGCAGCTTGGAAGGGACCGGCGGCTACACCTTC. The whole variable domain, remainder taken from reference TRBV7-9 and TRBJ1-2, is DTGVSQNPRHKITKRGQNVTFRCDPISEHNRLYWYRQTLGQGPEFLTYFQNEAQLEKSRLLSDRFSAERPKGSFSTLEIQRTEQGDSAMYLCASSLEGTGGYTFGSGTRLTVV.

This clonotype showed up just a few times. DNA of the CDR3: TGTGCCAGCAGCAAAACAGGGAACGGGGGCACCGGGGAGCTGTTTTTT. It yields the protein CASSKTGNGGTGELFF. The V gene is TRBV5-4, the J gene TRBJ2-2; D may be TRBD1 or TRBD2 (6 bases each). The V and J ends lost 4 bases and 4 bases respectively, with 17 bases between them. The CDR3 has 16 amino acids. Per the germline V gene, CDR1 is SGHNT and CDR2 is YYREEE (reference sequence).

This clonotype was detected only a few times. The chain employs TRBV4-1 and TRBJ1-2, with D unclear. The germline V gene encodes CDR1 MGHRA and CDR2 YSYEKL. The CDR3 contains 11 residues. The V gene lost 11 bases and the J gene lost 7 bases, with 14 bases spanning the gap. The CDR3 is CASRAGVGYTF. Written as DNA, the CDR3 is TGCGCCTCCCGAGCCGGGGTTGGCTACACCTTC.

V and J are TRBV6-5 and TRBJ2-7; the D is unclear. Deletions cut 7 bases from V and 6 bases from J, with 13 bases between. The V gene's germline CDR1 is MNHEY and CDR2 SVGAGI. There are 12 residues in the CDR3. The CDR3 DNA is TGTGCCAGCACCCGCCCCTTTGGCGAGCAGTACTTC. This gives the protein CASTRPFGEQYF.